The 23 T cell receptor beta chains in this list originate from one sample, sequenced in a study of post-analysis software for immune sequencing data (dated by TCRdb to between 2015 and 2017). Results the study describes overall, beyond this receptor: Patients showed significantly higher frequencies than controls for about 5 TRBV segments, among them TRBV5-6, TRBV5-1 and TRBV20-1.

The library was produced with PCR. Sequencing was performed on an Illumina HiSeq 2500. Unique molecular identifiers were incorporated into TCR beta cDNA libraries to reduce PCR and sequencing biases. TCRdb passed the public sequencing reads through fastp at Q25 and MiXCR, retaining productive beta sequences. Here each entry gathers all rows of one CDR3 protein and keeps the most common genes and DNA. The sample table records approximately 570,000 distinct CDR3 sequences; around 40% of these occur just once. The ten largest account for under 2% of the sample. Antigens of these TCRs are unknown. The sequenced sample consisted of blood. The receptors derive from a girl aged 10 to 17 with multiple sclerosis.

This chain links TRBV11-2 with TRBJ2-5; 9 nucleotides align to TRBD1. The CDR3 loop spans 14 amino acids. Looked up from germline, CDR1 is SGHAT and CDR2 is FQNNGV. V lost 4 bases to trimming and J lost 4 bases; unmatched junction nucleotides: 4. The CDR3 reads CASSSLTGGETQYF. The DNA of the CDR3 is TGTGCCAGCAGCTCCTTGACAGGGGGAGAGACCCAGTACTTC. The variable domain in full, with the rest retrieved from reference TRBV11-2 and TRBJ2-5, is EAGVAQSPRYKIIEKRQSVAFWCNPISGHATLYWYQQILGQGPKLLIQFQNNGVVDDSQLPKDRFSAERLKGVDSTLKIQPAKLEDSAVYLCASSSLTGGETQYFGPGTRLLVL.

This clonotype was seen a few times. J is TRBJ1-1 and V is TRBV7-9, with 9 nucleotides matching TRBD1. This CDR3 is 14 amino acids long. J gave up 5 bases and V 3 bases, and 4 bases lay outside the gene matches. CDR1 SEHNR and CDR2 FQNEAQ come from the germline V gene (reference sequence). CDR3 sequence reads: CASSLGTGLTEAFF. DNA of the CDR3: TGTGCCAGCAGCTTGGGGACAGGGTTGACTGAAGCTTTCTTT. The complete variable domain, with remaining parts taken from reference TRBV7-9 and TRBJ1-1, reads DTGVSQNPRHKITKRGQNVTFRCDPISEHNRLYWYRQTLGQGPEFLTYFQNEAQLEKSRLLSDRFSAERPKGSFSTLEIQRTEQGDSAMYLCASSLGTGLTEAFFGQGTRLTVV.

The chain uses TRBV6-1 and TRBJ1-5, with D unresolved. CDR1 MNHNS and CDR2 SASEGT come from the germline V gene. V shed 2 bases and J shed 7 bases, with 6 bases lying between them. The CDR3 covers 12 residues. The CDR3 DNA reads as TGTGCCAGCAGTGAATTGGGGCAGCCCCAGCATTTT. Protein sequence: CASSELGQPQHF.

This clonotype was seen ten or more times. The chain is built from TRBV6-5 and TRBJ2-4; either TRBD1 or TRBD2 may supply D (6 bases each). Trimming took 2 bases from V and 9 from J, leaving 11 bases between them. Germline values: CDR1 MNHEY, CDR2 SVGAGI. The CDR3 totals 13 residues. The CDR3 loop is CASSYEGGTIQYF. The CDR3 bases are TGTGCCAGCAGTTACGAAGGGGGGACCATTCAGTACTTC.

The chain is built from TRBV5-1 and TRBJ2-4; D may be TRBD1 (8 bases). CDR3 length: 14 residues. CDR1 is SGHRS and CDR2 is YFSETQ in the germline V gene. Trimming cost V 3 bases and J 7 bases, with 14 bases left between them. This chain's CDR3 is CASSSGQGGNIQYF. The CDR3 DNA follows: TGCGCCAGCAGCTCAGGACAGGGAGGGAACATTCAGTACTTC.

This clonotype turned up a few times. The chain carries TRBV20-1 and TRBJ2-4; D possibly uses TRBD1 or TRBD2 (5 bases each). The CDR3 has 14 amino acids. CDR1 is DFQATT and CDR2 is SNEGSKA in the germline V gene (reference sequence). With 4 bases removed from V and 5 bases from J, the gap between germline ends came to 15 bases. CDR3 nucleotide sequence: TGCAGTGCTAACCACGAGAGGGGTGAAAACATTCAGTACTTC. This gives the protein CSANHERGENIQYF.

The rearrangement joins TRBV5-1 to TRBJ2-1; TRBD2 matches 12 bases. Germline CDR1 reads SGHRS; CDR2 reads YFSETQ. The CDR3 runs 17 residues. The V and J ends lost 4 bases and 7 bases, in that order; junction bases with no gene match: 12. Here the CDR3 reads CASSPRLAGEGGNEQFF. DNA for the CDR3: TGCGCCAGCAGCCCGCGACTAGCGGGGGAGGGAGGGAATGAGCAGTTCTTC.

The chain recombines TRBV7-6 with TRBJ1-1; no clear D gene. The CDR3 length is 15 residues. Germline CDR1 reads SGHVS; CDR2 reads FNYEAQ. The V end lost 2 bases, the J end lost 1 base, and 11 bases lay between the germline ends. The CDR3 sequence is CASSLSAVENTEAFF. The CDR3 coding sequence is TGTGCCAGCAGCTTATCAGCGGTTGAGAACACTGAAGCTTTCTTT.

This clonotype was observed a single time. This rearrangement joins TRBV28 to TRBJ2-1; D call uncertain. Deletions cut 5 bases from V and 9 bases from J, with 11 bases between. This CDR3 comprises 12 residues. Germline CDR1 and CDR2: MDHEN and SYDVKM. CDR3 coding DNA: TGTGCCAGCAGTGCAATAGTAGGTGAGCAGTTCTTC. This codes for CASSAIVGEQFF.

The genes are TRBV20-1 and TRBJ1-6; D might be TRBD1 (6 bases). Trimming took off 2 bases at V and 9 bases at J, with 17 bases between the two ends. CDR3 length equals 15 residues. The V gene's germline CDR1 is DFQATT and CDR2 SNEGSKA (reference sequence). Written as DNA, the CDR3 is TGCAGTGCTAGACCCAACCCAGGGGCCGGTTCACCCCTCCACTTT. It encodes CSARPNPGAGSPLHF.

The V call is TRBV24-1, the J call TRBJ2-3; D gene ambiguous. The CDR3 runs 17 residues. In germline, CDR1 is KGHDR, CDR2 SFDVKD. Trimming pared 4 bases from V and 2 bases from J, leaving 18 bases between. CDR3 region: CATSDPLRPPFTDTQYF. For the CDR3, the DNA is TGTGCCACCAGTGACCCCCTGAGACCTCCCTTCACAGATACGCAGTATTTT.

In this sample, this clonotype turned up a few times. The V gene is TRBV7-9, the J gene TRBJ1-1; tentatively, D is TRBD1 (6 bases). The CDR3 contains 12 residues. V was trimmed by 8 bases and J by 5 bases, leaving 12 bases between them. CDR1 and CDR2 from the germline V gene are SEHNR and FQNEAQ (reference sequence). The CDR3, as DNA: TGTGCCAGCTTCGGACAGAATACTGAAGCTTTCTTT. Encoded protein: CASFGQNTEAFF.

J is TRBJ2-3 and V is TRBV20-1; the D is unclear. The CDR3 is 14 amino acids. V was shortened by 6 bases and J by 1 base, with 14 bases between the two germline ends. Germline lookup yields CDR1 DFQATT and CDR2 SNEGSKA (reference sequence). CDR3 DNA sequence: TGCAGTGCGTCCCTTCGCAGCCGCACAGATACGCAGTATTTT. Amino acid sequence: CSASLRSRTDTQYF.

The chain recombines TRBV9 with TRBJ2-1; possibly TRBD1 for D (6 bases). CDR1 and CDR2 (germline): SGDLS, YYNGEE. The CDR3 consists of 16 residues. Trimming stripped 1 base from V and 0 bases from J, with 11 bases between. CDR3 DNA: TGTGCCAGCAGCGTAACAACAGGGAGCTCCTACAATGAGCAGTTCTTC. This sequence encodes CASSVTTGSSYNEQFF.

A few counts support this clonotype. This chain connects TRBV6-5 to TRBJ2-3; 8 positions agree with TRBD2. CDR1 and CDR2 from the germline V gene are MNHEY and SVGAGI. V lost 2 bases and J lost 3; bases outside the gene matches: 4. The CDR3 is 15 residues long. This CDR3 is CASSYKAGATDTQYF. The CDR3 coding sequence is TGTGCCAGCAGTTACAAAGCGGGGGCTACAGATACGCAGTATTTT.

This clonotype was counted only a few times. This chain links TRBV20-1 with TRBJ2-1; 8 bases are a match to TRBD1. Germline CDR1 DFQATT, CDR2 SNEGSKA (reference sequence). The CDR3 runs to 14 residues. After removal of 5 bases from V and 3 bases from J, the junction contained 6 bases not matched to a gene. As DNA, the CDR3 is TGCAGTGCTTCCGGGACAGGTAACTACAATGAGCAGTTCTTC. Translated, it gives CSASGTGNYNEQFF.

This chain connects TRBV4-2 to TRBJ1-2, with D tentatively TRBD1 (5 bases). Germline V gene data show CDR1 as LGHNA and CDR2 as YNFKEQ. The CDR3 loop spans 16 amino acids. Trimming stripped 0 bases from V and 6 bases from J, with 17 bases between. The CDR3 DNA reads as TGTGCCAGCAGCCAAGATTTGAACAGGCCACCCGATGGCTACACCTTC. It yields the protein CASSQDLNRPPDGYTF.

The chain is built from TRBV20-1 and TRBJ2-3, with 14 positions matching TRBD2. Unmatched junction bases numbered 10, after V lost 1 base and J lost 10 bases. Looked up from germline, CDR1 is DFQATT and CDR2 is SNEGSKA (reference sequence). The CDR3 is 16 residues long. The CDR3 DNA follows: TGCAGTGCTAGAGGTGGGACTAGCGGGGGCCCCGCAGCGCAGTATTTT. This sequence encodes CSARGGTSGGPAAQYF.

This clonotype showed up just once. The V and J genes are TRBV30 and TRBJ2-3; no clear D. Looked up from germline, CDR1 is GTSNPN and CDR2 is SVGIG (reference sequence). The V end was cut by 0 bases, the J end by 0 bases, with 4 bases between. The CDR3 consists of 13 residues. CDR3 region: CAWSVSSTDTQYF. CDR3 DNA: TGTGCCTGGAGTGTATCCAGCACAGATACGCAGTATTTT.

The rearrangement links TRBV12-3 or TRBV12-4 to TRBJ1-1; a weak D match, TRBD1 (5 bases). The CDR3 contains 14 residues. Trimming cost V 3 bases and J 1 base, with 9 bases left between them. CDR3 sequence: CASSLSRANTEAFF. The CDR3 DNA reads TGTGCCAGCAGTTTGTCCAGGGCGAACACTGAAGCTTTCTTT.

CDR3 in DNA: TGCGCCAGCAGCTTACAGGGACAGCGAACTAACTATGGCTACACCTTC. Translating gives CASSLQGQRTNYGYTF. The V gene is TRBV5-1, the J gene TRBJ1-2; the match to TRBD1 covers 7 bases. CDR1 is SGHRS and CDR2 is YFSETQ in the germline V gene. The CDR3 extends over 16 amino acids. J lost 0 bases, V lost 2 bases, and 7 bases had no gene match. Together with reference TRBV5-1 and TRBJ1-2, the CDR3 gives the full variable domain: KAGVTQTPRYLIKTRGQQVTLSCSPISGHRSVSWYQQTPGQGLQFLFEYFSETQRNKGNFPGRFSGRQFSNSRSEMNVSTLELGDSALYLCASSLQGQRTNYGYTFGSGTRLTVV.

Details on this clonotype: At one of its ends the junction is not consistent with the germline gene, which may arise from a read error. This sequence joins TRBV4-1 and TRBJ2-1; D may correspond to TRBD1 or TRBD2 (6 bases each). This CDR3 comprises 14 residues. Germline CDR1 reads MGHRA; CDR2 reads YSYEKL. CDR3 region: CAGSLGGRGVEQFF. The CDR3 DNA sequence: TGCGCCGGCAGCCTTGGGGGTAGGGGGGTTGAGCAGTTCTTC.

The chain joins TRBV3-1 to TRBJ2-3, with a tentative D call TRBD1 (6 bases). V lost 4 bases and J 4 bases, leaving 27 bases between the germline ends. Germline V gene data show CDR1 as LGHDT and CDR2 as YNNKEL (reference sequence). The CDR3 consists of 19 residues. CDR3 nucleotide sequence: TGTGCCAGCAGCCCAAACCCCAGGGTCGGGGCCAGGGGAGCAGATACGCAGTATTTT. As protein: CASSPNPRVGARGADTQYF.